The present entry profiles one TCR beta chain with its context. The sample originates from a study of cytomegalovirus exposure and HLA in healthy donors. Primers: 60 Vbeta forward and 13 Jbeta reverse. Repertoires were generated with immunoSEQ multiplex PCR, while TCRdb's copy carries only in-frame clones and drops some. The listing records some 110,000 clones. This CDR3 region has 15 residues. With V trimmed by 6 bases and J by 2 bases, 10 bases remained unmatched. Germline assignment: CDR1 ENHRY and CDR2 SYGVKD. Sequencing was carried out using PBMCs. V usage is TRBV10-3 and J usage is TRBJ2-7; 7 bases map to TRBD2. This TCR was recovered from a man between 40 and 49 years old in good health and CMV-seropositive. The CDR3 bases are TGTGCCATCAGAGGACTAGGAGGGATCGCCTACGAGCAGTACTTC. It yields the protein CAIRGLGGIAYEQYF.